This TCR beta chain emerged from a study of blood T cell repertoires in COVID-19. For the study at large: T cells, B-cell-depleted T cells, or PBMCs provided the cDNA or gDNA that served as material.

In the original analysis: Reference gene primer amplification yielded estimated nucleated cell counts. Using immunoSEQ multiplex PCR, the repertoire was profiled, and TCRdb retains in-frame clones only, with some absent. V and J calls and clone size come straight from that table; D and trimming were deduced from the DNA. Among approximately 150,000 clones, around 81% were seen once, and the ten largest hold about 7.5%. This CDR3 has 15 residues. Trimming shortened V by 0 bases and J by 6 bases, and 13 bases separated the two germline ends. Per the germline V gene, CDR1 is LGHNA and CDR2 is YSLEER. The J gene is TRBJ2-3, the V gene TRBV4-3; D unresolved. Sequenced material: peripheral blood. The source of this sequence is a human donor in a cohort sampled during active COVID-19. This chain's CDR3 is CASSQDFESADTQYF. The CDR3 coding sequence is TGCGCCAGCAGCCAAGATTTTGAAAGCGCGGATACGCAGTATTTT.